These 7 T cell receptor beta chains originate from one sample sequenced in a study of T-cell reconstitution after alpha-beta-depleted transplantation in children. TCRbeta library construction was performed incorporating unique molecular identifiers. TCRdb reanalysed the PCR reads using MiXCR and keeps one entry per CDR3 protein. The profile shows approximately 98,000 distinct CDR3 sequences, approximately 6.4% of them singletons. This specimen was PBMCs, mostly from graft donor cells, taken 360 days after TCRalphabeta/CD19-depleted stem cell transplant. Receptor source: a male patient aged 2 to 9 who had a stem cell transplant for acute lymphoblastic leukemia, so the T cells may come from the graft donor.

The chain couples TRBV24-1 to TRBJ2-7; D possibly corresponds to TRBD2 (6 bases). Trimming shortened V by 6 bases and J by 2 bases, and 13 bases separated the two germline ends. CDR3 length: 14 residues. Germline V gene lookup returns CDR1 KGHDR and CDR2 SFDVKD. The CDR3 reads CATSQRERPYEQYF. The CDR3, as DNA: TGTGCCACCAGTCAACGGGAGAGGCCCTACGAGCAGTACTTC.

This clonotype was picked up many times. The chain recombines TRBV5-6 with TRBJ1-1; D not resolved. Trimming pared 3 bases from V and 0 bases from J, leaving 12 bases between. CDR1 SGHDT and CDR2 YYEEEE come from the germline V gene. The CDR3 sequence is 15 residues long. The CDR3 protein is CASSYGTYMNTEAFF. In DNA, the CDR3 is TGTGCCAGCAGCTACGGAACTTACATGAACACTGAAGCTTTCTTT.

This sequence joins TRBV18 and TRBJ1-1, with D unclear. The ends were cut back, 2 bases at V and 0 bases at J, with 16 bases in the middle. Germline values: CDR1 KGHSH, CDR2 LQKENI. CDR3 length equals 17 residues. The CDR3 reads CASSPSGRPMMNTEAFF. The CDR3 DNA is TGTGCCAGCTCACCATCCGGGAGACCCATGATGAACACTGAAGCTTTCTTT.

This clonotype was found many times. The chain employs TRBV29-1 and TRBJ2-2; D not certain. V was cut by 3 bases and J by 0 bases, with 5 bases left in between. Per germline, CDR1 SQVTM and CDR2 ANQGSEA. The length of the CDR3 is 13 residues. CDR3 sequence (DNA): TGCAGCGTTGACAGCCCGAACACCGGGGAGCTGTTTTTT. It is translated as CSVDSPNTGELFF.

The chain's CDR3 is CATTVRDHQPQHF. The CDR3, as DNA: TGTGCCACCACCGTGCGGGACCATCAGCCCCAGCATTTT. The gene calls are TRBV6-2 or TRBV6-3 and TRBJ1-5; D possibly corresponds to TRBD1 (5 bases). The CDR3 extends over 13 amino acids. Deletions cut 10 bases from V and 5 bases from J, with 15 bases between. Per germline, CDR1 MNHEY and CDR2 SVGEGT.

This clonotype came up many times. The gene calls are TRBV29-1 and TRBJ2-7, with D possibly being TRBD1 or TRBD2 (5 bases each). Germline V lookup: CDR1 SQVTM, CDR2 ANQGSEA. The ends were cut back, 1 base at V and 3 bases at J, with 7 bases in the middle. The CDR3 length is 12 residues. In nucleotides, the CDR3 is TGCAGCGTTGAAGGGGACGACTACGAGCAGTACTTC. This sequence encodes CSVEGDDYEQYF.

This clonotype was observed a few times. V and J are TRBV28 and TRBJ1-2; 7 bases align to TRBD1. The CDR3 totals 18 residues. In germline, CDR1 is MDHEN, CDR2 SYDVKM. V lost 1 base and J lost 8; bases outside the gene matches: 19. CDR3 residues: CASSLYPSRQGSRGGYTF. As DNA, the CDR3 is TGTGCCAGCAGTTTATACCCCTCTCGACAGGGATCACGAGGGGGCTACACCTTC.